This TCR beta chain was sequenced during a study of blood T cell repertoires in COVID-19. In the study overall: T cells, B-cell-depleted T cells, or PBMCs provided the cDNA or gDNA that served as material.

This clone was picked up one time. The data were produced by immunoSEQ multiplex PCR, yet TCRdb's version contains in-frame clones alone and is incomplete. Here the sample spans under 200,000 clones, about 86% being singletons. Germline V gene sequence: CDR1 LGHDT, CDR2 YNNKEL (reference sequence). CDR3 length: 16 residues. Trimming removed 4 bases from V and 9 bases from J; junction bases left unmatched: 14. The V call is TRBV3-1 (or the pseudogene TRBV3-2), the J call TRBJ2-1, with 8 bases lining up with TRBD2. The sequencing sample was made of peripheral blood. This clonotype was obtained from a man aged 50-60 years with active or convalescent COVID-19. The CDR3 protein is CASSPGRGGPQFEQFF. The CDR3 bases are TGTGCCAGCAGCCCAGGACGGGGGGGGCCCCAATTTGAGCAGTTCTTC.